A selection of T cell receptor beta chains follows, all from one sample in a study of blood T cell repertoires in COVID-19. Measured with immunoSEQ multiplex PCR; TCRdb has only the in-frame clones, and not every one. The data show tens of thousands of clones, about 86% seen once. What was sequenced was peripheral blood. All receptors derive from an older man with active COVID-19. CDR3s include the opening cysteine and the closing phenylalanine or tryptophan. The D gene is left open where the match is weak. Clone size is not always given. Where it is, it says once, few, many or a class for expanded clones.

>TRBD1|TRBV7-3|NA|TRBJ2-3
TGTGCCAGCAGCCTAGGGACAGGGGTCGCAGATACGCAGTATTTT
CASSLGTGVADTQYF
>NA|TRBV14|NA|TRBJ2-7
TGTGCCAGCAGTCAAAGCGGAACGACTAATAACGAGCAGTACTTC
CASSQSGTTNNEQYF
>TRBD1|TRBV11-2|NA|TRBJ2-7
TGTGCCAGCAGCCATGGGACAGGGGAAAACGAGCAGTACTTC
CASSHGTGENEQYF
>NA|TRBV19|NA|TRBJ1-4
TGTGCCAGTAGTTCCGGGACTCCCGCGAGTGAAAAACTGTTTTTT
CASSSGTPASEKLFF
>NA|TRBV25-1|NA|TRBJ1-5
TGTGCCAGCAGGGGGGACTTCAATCAGCCCCAGCATTTT
CASRGDFNQPQHF
>NA|TRBV4-3|NA|TRBJ2-1
TGCGCCAGCAGCCAAGCTGGAGGACCCAACTCCGGGGAGCAGTTCTTC
CASSQAGGPNSGEQFF
>NA|TRBV3-1/TRBV3-2|NA|TRBJ2-1
TGTGCCAGCAGCCACCTAGCGAGCTCCTACAATGAGCAGTTCTTC
CASSHLASSYNEQFF
>NA|TRBV11-2|NA|TRBJ1-3
TGTGCCAGCAGCTTAGCATTGGACACCTCTGGAAACACCATATATTTT
CASSLALDTSGNTIYF
>TRBD2|TRBV5-6|NA|TRBJ2-3
TGTGCCAGCAGCTCGCCGGGACTAGCGGGGCCAGCGGCGCAGTATTTT
CASSSPGLAGPAAQYF
>TRBD2|TRBV7-9|NA|TRBJ2-2
TGTGCCAGCAGCCAACTAGCGGGGAACACCGGGGAGCTGTTTTTT
CASSQLAGNTGELFF
>TRBD1|TRBV28|NA|TRBJ1-6
TGTGCCAGCACTCCCGGGACAGCATATAATTCACCCCTCCACTTT
CASTPGTAYNSPLHF
>TRBD2|TRBV19|NA|TRBJ2-1
TGTGCCAGTAGTATTACCCGACTAGCGGGGCCCTTAAGCTCCTACAATGAGCAGTTCTTC
CASSITRLAGPLSSYNEQFF
>NA|TRBV11-2|NA|TRBJ1-1
TGTGCCAGCAGCCTGGGCGAGGGGGCTGAAGCTTTCTTT
CASSLGEGAEAFF
>TRBD2|TRBV29-1|few|TRBJ2-7
TGCAGCGTTGGGGTAGCGGGTGTCTACTACGAGCAGTACTTC
CSVGVAGVYYEQYF
>TRBD1|TRBV6-1|NA|TRBJ2-2
TGTGCCAGCAGTGAACCGGGACAGGGGGCCGGGGAGCTGTTTTTT
CASSEPGQGAGELFF
>NA|TRBV13|NA|TRBJ2-1
TGTGCCAGCAGCTTAGGTAGTGCCTACAATGAGCAGTTCTTC
CASSLGSAYNEQFF
>NA|TRBV19|NA|TRBJ2-3
TGTGCCAGTAACGAGGGGGATCGAGGTACGCAGTATTTT
CASNEGDRGTQYF
>TRBD1|TRBV24-1|NA|TRBJ2-1
TGTGCCACCAGTACAGGGGGGAATGAGCAGTTCTTC
CATSTGGNEQFF
>TRBD1|TRBV13|NA|TRBJ2-7
TGTGCCAGCAGCTTAGGAGGGACAGAAGAACTCTTC
CASSLGGTEELF
>NA|TRBV19|NA|TRBJ2-5
TGTGCCAGTGGGGGTGGAGGGGGCGTCGGGTATTTGAGAGAGACCCAGTACTTC
CASGGGGGVGYLRETQYF
>TRBD2|TRBV19|NA|TRBJ2-3
TGTGCCAGTAGCCCGATCTCTCTAGCGGGATTCACAGATACGCAGTATTTT
CASSPISLAGFTDTQYF
>TRBD2|TRBV5-1|few|TRBJ2-7
TGCGCCAGTCAACTAGCGGGAGTCTACGAGCAGTACTTC
CASQLAGVYEQYF
>NA|TRBV28|NA|TRBJ2-4
TGTGCCAGCAGTCTCACCCTAAAAGGGGGGGTACTAGCCAAAAACATTCAGTACTTC
CASSLTLKGGVLAKNIQYF
>NA|TRBV6-2/TRBV6-3|NA|TRBJ1-6
TGTGCCAGCAGTTACTCCGGGAATTCACCCCTCCACTTT
CASSYSGNSPLHF
>TRBD2|TRBV20-1|NA|TRBJ2-5
TGCAGTGCTAGTGATTGGACTAGCAGGATCGGTGAGACCCAGTACTTC
CSASDWTSRIGETQYF
>NA|TRBV5-6|NA|TRBJ2-2
TGTGCCAGTAGCTTGAAGTTGGGCCACACCGGGGAGCTGTTTTTT
CASSLKLGHTGELFF
>NA|TRBV5-1|NA|TRBJ2-1
TGCGCCAGCAGCGTAGACCAGGCGTCCTACAATGAGCAGTTCTTC
CASSVDQASYNEQFF
>NA|TRBV9|NA|TRBJ2-1
TGTGCCAGCAGCTCACCACCGTTCCGGGGAGCTGACAATGAGCAGTTCTTC
CASSSPPFRGADNEQFF
>TRBD1|TRBV4-2|NA|TRBJ1-6
TGTGCCAGCAGCCAAGATTGGGGGCGACAGGGCCTGGGTTCACCCCTCCACTTT
CASSQDWGRQGLGSPLHF
>NA|TRBV12-3/TRBV12-4|NA|TRBJ2-1
TGTGCCACCGCGGGACTCTCCTACAATGAGCAGTTCTTC
CATAGLSYNEQFF
>NA|TRBV7-2|NA|TRBJ2-5
TGTGCCAGCAGCTTGGACAGTCAGGAGACCCAGTACTTC
CASSLDSQETQYF
>TRBD1|TRBV3-1/TRBV3-2|NA|TRBJ1-3
TGTGCCAGCAGCCAAAGAAGGGACAGTCGCTCTGGAAACACCATATATTTT
CASSQRRDSRSGNTIYF
>TRBD1|TRBV3-1/TRBV3-2|NA|TRBJ1-3
TGTGCCAGCAGCCCGACAGGGACAGACTCTGGAAACACCATATATTTT
CASSPTGTDSGNTIYF
>NA|TRBV30|NA|TRBJ1-1
TGTGCCTGGGCGAAGACAGGGAACACTGAAGCTTTCTTT
CAWAKTGNTEAFF
>TRBD1|TRBV7-2|few|TRBJ2-7
TGTGCCAGCAGCTTAAGCCCGGACAGGGGGTTCTCCTACGAGCAGTACTTC
CASSLSPDRGFSYEQYF
>NA|TRBV14|NA|TRBJ1-2
TGTGCCAGCAGCCCCATCGACGGATGGAGAGGCTACACCTTC
CASSPIDGWRGYTF
>NA|TRBV28|once|TRBJ1-3
TGTGCCAGCAGTTCAAATCCGAGCGCTGGAAACACCATATATTTT
CASSSNPSAGNTIYF
>NA|TRBV6-6|few|TRBJ1-5
TGTGCCAGCACCTTACGGTCGGGGGGTAGCAATCAGCCCCAGCATTTT
CASTLRSGGSNQPQHF
>NA|TRBV18|NA|TRBJ2-5
TGTGCCAGCTCACGGGGCAGGGTACAGGAGACCCAGTACTTC
CASSRGRVQETQYF
>NA|TRBV12-3/TRBV12-4|NA|TRBJ1-6
TGTGCCACGGGGGGGACCGGGGATTCACCCCTCCACTTT
CATGGTGDSPLHF
>NA|TRBV5-4|NA|TRBJ2-1
TGTGCCAGCAGCTTAGGCGGGAGAGGGGGTGAGCAGTTCTTC
CASSLGGRGGEQFF
>TRBD1|TRBV9|once|TRBJ2-3
TGTGCCAGCAGGGGACAGATGAGCACAGATACGCAGTATTTT
CASRGQMSTDTQYF
>TRBD2|TRBV5-1|NA|TRBJ2-2
TGCGCCAGCAGCCGAAGGACTAGCGGGGGCACCGGGGAGCTGTTTTTT
CASSRRTSGGTGELFF
>NA|TRBV30|few|TRBJ2-7
TGTGCCTGGAGTCTCTCCCGAGCCTCCTACGAGCAGTACTTC
CAWSLSRASYEQYF
>TRBD1|TRBV6-6|NA|TRBJ1-4
TGTGCCAGCAGCCCTACTCAGACAGGGAGCCCTCGACTGTTTTTT
CASSPTQTGSPRLFF
>NA|TRBV10-3|NA|TRBJ2-2
TGTGCCATCAGTGAGTTCTCCGGACTACGGAACACCGGGGAGCTGTTTTTT
CAISEFSGLRNTGELFF
>NA|TRBV14|NA|TRBJ1-4
TGTGCCAGCAGCCAGCTCCGTCGGACAGCGAGAACTAATGAAAAACTGTTTTTT
CASSQLRRTARTNEKLFF
>TRBD1|TRBV6-2/TRBV6-3|NA|TRBJ1-4
TGTGCCAGCAGCCGGACGACAGGGGAAAAACTGTTTTTT
CASSRTTGEKLFF